This passage covers 18 T cell receptor beta chains from one sample sequenced in a study of T-cell reconstitution after alpha-beta-depleted transplantation in children. TCRbeta library construction was performed incorporating unique molecular identifiers. TCRdb recomputed calls from the PCR reads with MiXCR, one row per CDR3 protein. The table records 500,000 to 750,000 distinct CDR3 sequences, 25% to 30% of them present only once. The sample consisted of PBMCs, taken before TCRalphabeta/CD19-depleted stem cell transplant. The origin of the receptors is a boy under two years old with Wiskott-Aldrich syndrome, due to receive a stem cell transplant.

The V and J genes are TRBV7-9 and TRBJ2-1; 11 nucleotides align to TRBD2. The CDR3 contains 17 residues. Germline V CDR1 and CDR2: SEHNR, FQNEAQ (reference sequence). V dropped 4 bases and J dropped 2; count of bases not matched to a gene: 7. CDR3 nucleotides: TGTGCCAGCAGCTCATCACTAGCGGGAGTCGCCTACAATGAGCAGTTCTTC. Its translation is CASSSSLAGVAYNEQFF. The full variable domain, its missing parts supplied by reference TRBV7-9 and TRBJ2-1, is DTGVSQNPRHKITKRGQNVTFRCDPISEHNRLYWYRQTLGQGPEFLTYFQNEAQLEKSRLLSDRFSAERPKGSFSTLEIQRTEQGDSAMYLCASSSSLAGVAYNEQFFGPGTRLTVL.

V usage is TRBV5-1 and J usage is TRBJ2-2; possible D gene TRBD2, 6 bases. The V end lost 4 bases, the J end lost 4 bases, and 23 bases lay between the germline ends. Looked up from germline, CDR1 is SGHRS and CDR2 is YFSETQ. This CDR3 comprises 18 residues. The CDR3 region has the DNA TGCGCCAGCAGCCCGGAGACCCGGACTATACGTGGCACCGGGGAGCTGTTTTTT. Translated, it gives CASSPETRTIRGTGELFF.

This clonotype was observed a few times. The V call is TRBV5-5, the J call TRBJ2-1, with D possibly being TRBD2 (6 bases). With 4 bases removed from V and 4 bases from J, the gap between germline ends came to 12 bases. This CDR3 has 14 amino acids. Looked up from germline, CDR1 is SGHKS and CDR2 is YYEKEE (reference sequence). The CDR3 nucleotides read TGTGCCAGCAGCATTAGGACTACATACAATGAGCAGTTCTTC. This encodes CASSIRTTYNEQFF.

The V gene is TRBV5-1, the J gene TRBJ2-1; 7 positions agree with TRBD2. V lost 1 base and J lost 6; bases outside the gene matches: 10. The germline gives CDR1 SGHRS, CDR2 YFSETQ. The CDR3 has 16 residues. The CDR3, as DNA: TGCGCCAGCAGCTTGTACGGGGGAGGGACCGGCAATGAGCAGTTCTTC. Protein sequence: CASSLYGGGTGNEQFF.

The rearrangement joins TRBV3-1 to TRBJ2-6; D might be TRBD1 or TRBD2, each matching 6 bases. Germline V CDR1 and CDR2: LGHDT, YNNKEL (reference sequence). The CDR3 runs 15 residues. V shed 4 bases and J shed 3 bases, with 10 bases lying between them. Written as DNA, the CDR3 is TGTGCCAGCAGCCCCAGGGGAGGTGGGGCCAACGTCCTGACTTTC. Translated, it gives CASSPRGGGANVLTF.

This clonotype was counted only a few times. This chain links TRBV12-3 or TRBV12-4 with TRBJ2-5; D possibly corresponds to TRBD2 (6 bases). V was shortened by 1 base and J by 9 bases, with 9 bases between the two germline ends. CDR3 length: 12 residues. Here the CDR3 reads CASSLDRRAQYF. The CDR3 region has the DNA TGTGCCAGCAGTTTAGATAGGAGGGCCCAGTACTTC.

The chain is built from TRBV5-1 and TRBJ2-1, with TRBD2 matching 8 bases. Germline-derived CDR1 and CDR2 are SGHRS and YFSETQ. The CDR3 runs to 15 residues. J lost 6 bases, V lost 1 base, and 6 bases had no gene match. Here the CDR3 reads CASSLNSAGVNEQFF. CDR3 coding DNA: TGCGCCAGCAGCTTGAACTCAGCGGGGGTCAATGAGCAGTTCTTC.

The J gene is TRBJ2-1, the V gene TRBV20-1; TRBD2 matches at 15 bases. Looked up from germline, CDR1 is DFQATT and CDR2 is SNEGSKA (reference sequence). Trimming at V came to 0 bases and at J to 0 bases, leaving 12 bases not matched to a gene. This CDR3 contains 21 residues. The CDR3 coding sequence is TGCAGTGCTAGAGATTGGGGAACCGGGACTAGCGGGAGGAGCTCCTACAATGAGCAGTTCTTC. Its translation is CSARDWGTGTSGRSSYNEQFF.

Here the CDR3 reads CASSFPLANIQYF. Written as DNA, the CDR3 is TGTGCCAGCAGTTTCCCTCTAGCCAACATTCAGTACTTC. This chain uses TRBV12-3 or TRBV12-4 with TRBJ2-4; D is perhaps TRBD2 (5 bases). The CDR3 runs 13 residues. V was trimmed by 3 bases and J by 7 bases, leaving 10 bases between them.

This clonotype occurred once. The chain has TRBV5-1 and TRBJ2-1; 8 positions agree with TRBD2. Germline lookup yields CDR1 SGHRS and CDR2 YFSETQ. CDR3 length: 14 amino acids. V trimming: 4 bases; J trimming: 7 bases; junction bases outside the gene matches: 7. The CDR3 is CASSGGRKGNEQFF. CDR3 DNA: TGCGCCAGCAGCGGCGGGAGGAAGGGGAATGAGCAGTTCTTC.

The gene calls are TRBV12-3 or TRBV12-4 and TRBJ2-7; TRBD1 is a possible D gene (5 bases). The CDR3 consists of 16 residues. V was shortened by 0 bases and J by 2 bases, with 14 bases between the two germline ends. CDR3 residues: CASSLALGGRAYEQYF. The CDR3 nucleotides are TGTGCCAGCAGTTTAGCGCTCGGTGGCAGGGCCTACGAGCAGTACTTC.

The J gene is TRBJ2-2, the V gene TRBV12-3 or TRBV12-4, with 7 positions matching TRBD2. V shed 5 bases and J 8 bases; nucleotides not matched to a gene: 11. The CDR3 runs 15 residues. This chain's CDR3 is CASSPLAGVRGELFF. The CDR3 coding sequence is TGTGCCAGCAGTCCCTTGGCGGGAGTCCGGGGGGAGCTGTTTTTT.

This chain links TRBV20-1 with TRBJ2-1; D ambiguous. Germline loops: CDR1 DFQATT, CDR2 SNEGSKA (reference sequence). Trimming removed 4 bases from V and 6 bases from J, with 13 bases in between. The CDR3 is 13 amino acids. Written as DNA, the CDR3 is TGCAGTGCTATGGGTATTTTGAGCAATGAGCAGTTCTTC. Residues: CSAMGILSNEQFF.

The table lists this clonotype with a few counts. V is TRBV7-3 and J is TRBJ2-1, with 12 bases that match TRBD2. Germline CDR1 SGHTA, CDR2 FQGTGA. V was clipped by 4 bases and J by 6 bases; unmatched bases: 1. CDR3 size: 14 residues. The CDR3 coding sequence is TGTGCCAGCAGCTGGGGACTAGCGGGCAATGAGCAGTTCTTC. Residues: CASSWGLAGNEQFF.

The chain recombines TRBV6-5 with TRBJ1-4; D is ambiguous. With 0 bases removed from V and 8 bases from J, the gap between germline ends came to 7 bases. This CDR3 has 13 residues. CDR1 and CDR2 (germline): MNHEY, SVGAGI. CDR3 in DNA: TGTGCCAGCAGTTACTCGAGTGGGGAAAAACTGTTTTTT. It codes for CASSYSSGEKLFF.

The chain joins TRBV12-3 or TRBV12-4 to TRBJ2-2; 13 bases match TRBD2. The CDR3 consists of 17 residues. With 8 bases clipped from V and 6 bases from J, the junction kept 12 bases outside the gene matches. CDR3 loop: CASPLSGLAGVSGELFF. CDR3 bases: TGTGCCAGCCCACTCAGTGGACTAGCGGGAGTTTCCGGGGAGCTGTTTTTT.

This clonotype was observed a handful of times. The chain joins TRBV6-5 to TRBJ2-1; D not certain. The germline CDR1 and CDR2 sequences are MNHEY and SVGAGI. V lost 6 bases and J 7 bases, leaving 10 bases between the germline ends. This CDR3 region has 12 residues. The CDR3 DNA reads as TGTGCCAGCAGAAATCTAGGTAATGAGCAGTTCTTC. Its protein product is CASRNLGNEQFF.

V is TRBV5-1 and J is TRBJ2-7; D unresolved. CDR3 length: 15 residues. From germline, CDR1 is SGHRS and CDR2 YFSETQ. With 0 bases removed from V and 2 bases from J, the gap between germline ends came to 12 bases. This chain's CDR3 is CASSLASFSTYEQYF. The CDR3 DNA follows: TGCGCCAGCAGCTTGGCCTCGTTCAGTACCTACGAGCAGTACTTC.